This TCR beta chain was documented in a study of T cells in Graves' hyperthyroidism and ophthalmopathy. Graves' hyperthyroidism is called stable when ophthalmopathy does not progress within 18 months. Researchers took RNA transcripts and amplified the TCR beta CDR3 regions from them. Using the HTBI primer set, a first-round RT-PCR was run on the TCR CDR3. TCRdb fed the multiplex PCR reads into MiXCR, producing one record per CDR3 protein. The repertoire includes 300,000 to 400,000 distinct CDR3 sequences, about 13% of them detected once, and roughly 8.3% sits in the top ten. This clonotype was found many times. What it binds is unknown. Findings and caveats of the study: In the analysis, a 13 V-J model separated ophthalmopathy from stable hyperthyroidism. Most expanded thyroid clonotypes above 0.001 also appeared in blood.

V trimming: 0 bases; J trimming: 7 bases; junction bases outside the gene matches: 5. Germline CDR1 and CDR2: SGHNT and YYREEE (reference sequence). This CDR3 spans 15 amino acids. Sequencing used blood. The chain has TRBV5-4 and TRBJ2-1; 9 bases are a match to TRBD2. This receptor was taken from a woman in her late teens or twenties with Graves' hyperthyroidism. CDR3 DNA sequence: TGTGCCAGCAGCTTGGCCCTAGCGGGACCTAATGAGCAGTTCTTC. This sequence encodes CASSLALAGPNEQFF. The complete variable domain, with remaining parts taken from reference TRBV5-4 and TRBJ2-1, reads ETGVTQSPTHLIKTRGQQVTLRCSSQSGHNTVSWYQQALGQGPQFIFQYYREEENGRGNFPPRFSGLQFPNYSSELNVNALELDDSALYLCASSLALAGPNEQFFGPGTRLTVL.